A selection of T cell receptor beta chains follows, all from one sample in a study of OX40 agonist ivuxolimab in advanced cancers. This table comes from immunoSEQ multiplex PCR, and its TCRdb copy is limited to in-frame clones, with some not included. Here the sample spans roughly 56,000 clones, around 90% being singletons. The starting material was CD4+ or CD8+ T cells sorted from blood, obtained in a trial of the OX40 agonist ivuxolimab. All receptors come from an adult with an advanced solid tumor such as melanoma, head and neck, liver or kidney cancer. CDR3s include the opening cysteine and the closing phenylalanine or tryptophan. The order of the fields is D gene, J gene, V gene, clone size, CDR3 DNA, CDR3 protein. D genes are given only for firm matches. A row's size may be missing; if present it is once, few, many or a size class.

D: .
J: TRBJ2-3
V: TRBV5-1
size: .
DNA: TGCGCCAGCAGTGAAGACGTTTATACGCAGTATTTT
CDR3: CASSEDVYTQYF

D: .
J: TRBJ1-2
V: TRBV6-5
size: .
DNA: TGTGCCAGCAGTCCCGGACCGGCCGCCTACACCTTC
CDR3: CASSPGPAAYTF

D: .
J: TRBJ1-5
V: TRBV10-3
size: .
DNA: TGTGCCATCAGGGCAGGAGATTCCTTAAATCAGCCCCAGCATTTT
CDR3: CAIRAGDSLNQPQHF

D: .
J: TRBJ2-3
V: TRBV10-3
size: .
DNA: TGTGCCATCAGCCCCCAAGCACGGACAGATACGCAGTATTTT
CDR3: CAISPQARTDTQYF

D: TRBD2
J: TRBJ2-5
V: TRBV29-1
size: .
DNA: TGCAGCGTTGCACTAGCGGGCCGAGAGACCCAGTACTTC
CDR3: CSVALAGRETQYF

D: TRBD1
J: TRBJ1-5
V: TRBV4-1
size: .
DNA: TGCGCCAGCAGCCAAGAGGGCAGGGGGCGAAATCAGCCCCAGCATTTT
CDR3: CASSQEGRGRNQPQHF

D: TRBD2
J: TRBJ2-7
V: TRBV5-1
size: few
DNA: TGCGCCAGCAGCTTGTACGGGGGGTTCGAGTACTTC
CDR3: CASSLYGGFEYF

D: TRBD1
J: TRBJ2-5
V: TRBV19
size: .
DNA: TGTGCCAGTAGTATAGGACAGGGCCAAGAGACCCAGTACTTC
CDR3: CASSIGQGQETQYF

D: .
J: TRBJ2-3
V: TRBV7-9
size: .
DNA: TGTGCCAGCAGCTTAGTGGTCGAAGGGCAGTATTTT
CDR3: CASSLVVEGQYF

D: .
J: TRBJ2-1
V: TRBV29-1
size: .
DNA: TGCAGCGTTGATAGGGTAGATGAGCAGTTCTTC
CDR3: CSVDRVDEQFF

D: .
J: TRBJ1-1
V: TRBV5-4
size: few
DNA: TGTGCCAGCAGCTACGAGGTAGTGAGGAACACTGAAGCTTTCTTT
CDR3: CASSYEVVRNTEAFF

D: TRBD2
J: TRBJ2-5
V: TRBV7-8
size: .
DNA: TGTGCCAGCAGCTTAGTAGCGGGAGGGGGAGAGACCCAGTACTTC
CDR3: CASSLVAGGGETQYF

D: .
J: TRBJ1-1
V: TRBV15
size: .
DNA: TGTGCCACCAGCAGGGGTGGGGCAGGAAAGAACACTGAAGCTTTCTTT
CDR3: CATSRGGAGKNTEAFF

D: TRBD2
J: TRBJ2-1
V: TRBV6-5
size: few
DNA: TGTGCCAGCACCCAGGTCGGGACTAGTCACAATGAGCAGTTCTTC
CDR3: CASTQVGTSHNEQFF

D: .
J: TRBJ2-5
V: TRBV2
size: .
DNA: TGTGCCAGCAGTACTATGGGGACATCACAAGAGACCCAGTACTTC
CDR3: CASSTMGTSQETQYF

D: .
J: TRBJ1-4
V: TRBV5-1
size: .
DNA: TGCGCCAGCAGCTTGGAAGGACAGCGATATGAAAAACTGTTTTTT
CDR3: CASSLEGQRYEKLFF

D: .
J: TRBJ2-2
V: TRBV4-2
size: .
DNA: TGTGCCAGCAGCCACTTCCTCGGGGGTACCGGGGAGCTGTTTTTT
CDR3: CASSHFLGGTGELFF

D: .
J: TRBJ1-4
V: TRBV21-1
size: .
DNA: TGTGCCAGCAACAATGAAAAACTGTTTTTT
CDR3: CASNNEKLFF

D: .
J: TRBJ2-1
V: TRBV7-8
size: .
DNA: TGTGCCAGCAGCTTAGACTCGCCGAGCGTGAGCTCCTACAATGAGCAGTTCTTC
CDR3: CASSLDSPSVSSYNEQFF

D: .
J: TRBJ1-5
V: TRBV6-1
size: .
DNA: TGTGCCAGCAGTGGCGCGGGGGGCATCCAGCCCCAGCATTTT
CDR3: CASSGAGGIQPQHF

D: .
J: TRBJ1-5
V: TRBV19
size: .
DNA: TGTGCCAGTAGTATTGGCCGGCAGCCCCAGCATTTT
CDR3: CASSIGRQPQHF

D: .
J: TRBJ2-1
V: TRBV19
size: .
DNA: TGTGCCACCGGGACCACCCACCGAAACAATGAGCAGTTCTTC
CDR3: CATGTTHRNNEQFF

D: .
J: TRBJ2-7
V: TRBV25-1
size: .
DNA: TGTGCCAGCAGTGACTTTGGGACAACGGCAAAAGACGAGCAGTACTTC
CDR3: CASSDFGTTAKDEQYF

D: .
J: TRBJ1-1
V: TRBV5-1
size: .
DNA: TGCGCCAGCAGCATTGACTCCCGGGGGTTCGGCACTGAAGCTTTCTTT
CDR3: CASSIDSRGFGTEAFF

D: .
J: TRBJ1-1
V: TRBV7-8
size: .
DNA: TGTGCCAGCAGCTTAGCTGGAGGTTCTGAAGCTTTCTTT
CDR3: CASSLAGGSEAFF

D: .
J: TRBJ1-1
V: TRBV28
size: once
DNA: TGTGCCAGCCGGACGGCTGACATGAACACTGAAGCTTTCTTT
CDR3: CASRTADMNTEAFF

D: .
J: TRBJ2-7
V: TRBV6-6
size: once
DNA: TGTGCCAGCAGCCTAGATAGCCTGGGGTACGAGCAGTACTTC
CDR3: CASSLDSLGYEQYF

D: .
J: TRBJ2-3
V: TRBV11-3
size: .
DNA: TGTGCCAGCAGCCCGCAGGCTAGCACAGATACGCAGTATTTT
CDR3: CASSPQASTDTQYF

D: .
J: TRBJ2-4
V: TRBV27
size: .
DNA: TGTGCCAGCAGTTACGGGTTAGGGGGCAAAAACATTCAGTACTTC
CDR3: CASSYGLGGKNIQYF

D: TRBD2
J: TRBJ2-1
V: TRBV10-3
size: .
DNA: TGTGCCATCACCGGGACTAGCGGGAGGTTCTACAATGAGCAGTTCTTC
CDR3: CAITGTSGRFYNEQFF

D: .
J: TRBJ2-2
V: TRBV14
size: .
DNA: TGTGCCAGCAGCCATCTTGGGGGCGTGGGCACCGGGGAGCTGTTTTTT
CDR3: CASSHLGGVGTGELFF

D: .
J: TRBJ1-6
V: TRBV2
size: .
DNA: TGTGCCAGCCAAGCCCGGTATAATTCACCCCTCCACTTT
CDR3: CASQARYNSPLHF

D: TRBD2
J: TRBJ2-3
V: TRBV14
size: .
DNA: TGTGCCAGCAGCCTAAGGCGGGAGGTAGATACGCAGTATTTT
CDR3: CASSLRREVDTQYF

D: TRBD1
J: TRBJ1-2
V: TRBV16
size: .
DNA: TGTGCCAGCAGCCTACCGGGACAGGGACGCTACACCTTC
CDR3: CASSLPGQGRYTF

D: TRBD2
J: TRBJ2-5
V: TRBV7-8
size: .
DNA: TGTGCCAGCAGCTTAGCCGGGAGGTTTGCTGAGACCCAGTACTTC
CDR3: CASSLAGRFAETQYF

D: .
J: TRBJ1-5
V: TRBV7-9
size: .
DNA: TGTGCCAGCAGCTTAGGTACACCGGCAGGCAATCAGCCCCAGCATTTT
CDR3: CASSLGTPAGNQPQHF

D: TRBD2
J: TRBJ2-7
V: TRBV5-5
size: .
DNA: TGTGCCAGCAGCTCTACGATAGCGGGACTGACCTACGAGCAGTACTTC
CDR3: CASSSTIAGLTYEQYF

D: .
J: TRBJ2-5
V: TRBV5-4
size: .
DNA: TGTGCCAGCAGCCCCACCCTGGGAGAGACCCAGTACTTC
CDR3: CASSPTLGETQYF

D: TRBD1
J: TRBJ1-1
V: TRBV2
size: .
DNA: TGTGCCAGCAGTGTAGGGGGACAGCGAGCTTTCTTT
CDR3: CASSVGGQRAFF

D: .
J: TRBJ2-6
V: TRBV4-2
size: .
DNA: TGTGCCAGCAGCCAGCCCCGGGACACAATCTCTGGGGCCAACGTCCTGACTTTC
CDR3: CASSQPRDTISGANVLTF

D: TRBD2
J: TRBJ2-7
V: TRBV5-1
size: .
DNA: TGCGCCAGCAGCTTGATACTAGCGGGAGCCTACGAGCAGTACTTC
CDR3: CASSLILAGAYEQYF

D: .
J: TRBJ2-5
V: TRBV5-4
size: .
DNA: TGTGCCAGCAGCTTGGGGCTGCAAGAGACCCAGTACTTC
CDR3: CASSLGLQETQYF

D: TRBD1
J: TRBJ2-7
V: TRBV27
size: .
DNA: TGTGCCAGCAGTTTTCGACAGGGGCCCTACGAGCAGTACTTC
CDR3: CASSFRQGPYEQYF

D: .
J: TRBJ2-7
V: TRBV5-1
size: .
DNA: TGCGCCAGCAGCTACTCCCGTTACGAGCAGTACTTC
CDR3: CASSYSRYEQYF

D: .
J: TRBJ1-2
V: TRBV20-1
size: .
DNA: TGCAGTGCCCCAACCCAGGGGGGCTACACCTTC
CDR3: CSAPTQGGYTF

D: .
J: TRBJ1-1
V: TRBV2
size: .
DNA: TGTGCCAGCAGTACAGGTTTCACTGAAGCTTTCTTT
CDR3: CASSTGFTEAFF

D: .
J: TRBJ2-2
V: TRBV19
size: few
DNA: TGTGCCAGTAGTATAGGCCAGATCGGGGAGCTGTTTTTT
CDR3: CASSIGQIGELFF

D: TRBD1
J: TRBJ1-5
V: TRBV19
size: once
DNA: TGTGCCAGTAGTATTATGTCGGGACAGGGCCCAGGCAATCAGCCCCAGCATTTT
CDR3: CASSIMSGQGPGNQPQHF

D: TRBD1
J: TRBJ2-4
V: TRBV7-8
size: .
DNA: TGTGCCAGCAGCTCGGGACAGGGGGCGGGGGCCAAAAACATTCAGTACTTC
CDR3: CASSSGQGAGAKNIQYF

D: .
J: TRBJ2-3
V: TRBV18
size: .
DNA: TGTGCCAGCTCACCAGACCACACAGATACGCAGTATTTT
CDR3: CASSPDHTDTQYF

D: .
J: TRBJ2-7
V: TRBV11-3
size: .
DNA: TGTGCCAGCAGCTTAGGACCGGAATACGAGCAGTACTTC
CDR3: CASSLGPEYEQYF

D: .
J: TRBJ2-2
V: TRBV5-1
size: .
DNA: TGCGCCAGCAGCAAGGGACCCAACACCGGGGAGCTGTTTTTT
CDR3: CASSKGPNTGELFF

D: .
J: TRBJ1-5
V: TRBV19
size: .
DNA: TGTGCCAGTAGTATTCGGGGGGGCAATCAGCCCCAGCATTTT
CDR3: CASSIRGGNQPQHF

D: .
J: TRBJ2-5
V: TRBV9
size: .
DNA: TGTGCCAGCAGCGTAGAGGGGGAGACCCAGTACTTC
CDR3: CASSVEGETQYF

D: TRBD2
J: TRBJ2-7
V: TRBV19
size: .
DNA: TGTGCCAGTAGTATCGATGGGACTAGCGGGACCAAAACGCCTTACGAGCAGTACTTC
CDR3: CASSIDGTSGTKTPYEQYF